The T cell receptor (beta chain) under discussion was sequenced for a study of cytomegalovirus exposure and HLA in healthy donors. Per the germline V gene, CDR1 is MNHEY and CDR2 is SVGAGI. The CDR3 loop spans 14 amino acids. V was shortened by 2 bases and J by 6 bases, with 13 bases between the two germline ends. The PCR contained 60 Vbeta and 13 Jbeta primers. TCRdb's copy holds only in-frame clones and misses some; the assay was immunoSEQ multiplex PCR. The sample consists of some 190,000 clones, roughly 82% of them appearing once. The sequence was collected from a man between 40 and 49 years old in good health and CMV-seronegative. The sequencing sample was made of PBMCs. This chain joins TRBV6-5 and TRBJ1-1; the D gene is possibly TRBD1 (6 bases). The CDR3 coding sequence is TGTGCCAGCAGTTACGGGGGGGGCACCTCTGAAGCTTTCTTT. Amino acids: CASSYGGGTSEAFF.